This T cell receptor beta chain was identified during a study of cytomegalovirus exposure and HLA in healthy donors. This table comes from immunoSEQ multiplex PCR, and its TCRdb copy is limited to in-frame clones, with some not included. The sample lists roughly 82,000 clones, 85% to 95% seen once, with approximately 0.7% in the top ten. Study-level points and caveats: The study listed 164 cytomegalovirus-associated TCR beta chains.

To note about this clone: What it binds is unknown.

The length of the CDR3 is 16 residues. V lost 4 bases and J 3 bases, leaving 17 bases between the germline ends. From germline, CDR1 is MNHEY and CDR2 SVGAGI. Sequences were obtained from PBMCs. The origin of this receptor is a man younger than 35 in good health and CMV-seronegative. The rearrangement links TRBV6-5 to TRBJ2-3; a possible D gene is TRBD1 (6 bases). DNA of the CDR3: TGTGCCAGCAGTTGGGGAACAGGGTATGGGACAGATACGCAGTATTTT. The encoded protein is CASSWGTGYGTDTQYF.